A single sample gave rise to the 9 T cell receptor beta chains below, sequenced in a study of identical twins. Each CDR3 protein is one row after TCRdb ran MiXCR on the 5' RACE reads. The sample yields around 650,000 distinct CDR3 sequences, about 7.6% seen once. This sample was shared with a second study, whose subject was yellow fever vaccine responses in identical twins.

Input material: PBMCs. Receptors originate from a woman aged 18 to 35 in good health.

This clonotype was detected a few times. The rearrangement uses TRBV6-5 and TRBJ2-7; D uncertain. Trimming cost V 0 bases and J 6 bases, with 12 bases left between them. From germline, CDR1 is MNHEY and CDR2 SVGAGI. CDR3 length: 14 residues. CDR3 protein: CASSYSIQFREQYF. The CDR3 DNA sequence: TGTGCCAGCAGTTACTCGATTCAGTTCCGCGAGCAGTACTTC.

This clonotype was seen more than once but under ten times. The chain joins TRBV7-3 to TRBJ2-1, with 9 bases aligning to TRBD2. Germline assignment: CDR1 SGHTA and CDR2 FQGTGA. V was pared by 0 bases and J by 9 bases, with 6 bases of the junction left unmatched. The CDR3 runs 15 residues. CDR3 bases: TGTGCCAGCAGCTTAACGTCTGCGGGAGGGGGTGAGCAGTTCTTC. This codes for CASSLTSAGGGEQFF.

Many counts were recorded for this clonotype. The gene calls are TRBV6-1 and TRBJ1-1; D perhaps matches TRBD1 (6 bases). This CDR3 has 14 amino acids. Germline CDR1 is MNHNS and CDR2 is SASEGT. The V end was cut by 6 bases, the J end by 9 bases, with 20 bases between. The CDR3 DNA reads TGTGCCAGCAGACCCGGGATGGAGGGGGTCAAAGCTTTCTTT. It codes for CASRPGMEGVKAFF.

The chain has TRBV20-1 and TRBJ2-5; no firm D call. Germline CDR1 reads DFQATT; CDR2 reads SNEGSKA (reference sequence). V gave up 5 bases and J gave up 3 bases, with 10 bases separating them. The CDR3 length is 12 residues. CDR3 in amino acids: CSAEKGEETQYF. CDR3 nucleotide sequence: TGCAGTGCTGAGAAAGGAGAAGAGACCCAGTACTTC.

The rearrangement links TRBV7-9 to TRBJ2-1; tentative D call: TRBD2 (5 bases). The germline V gene has CDR1 SEHNR and CDR2 FQNEAQ (reference sequence). This CDR3 region has 13 residues. V was cut by 5 bases and J by 6 bases, with 11 bases left in between. Here the CDR3 reads CASSEREFNEQFF. In DNA form, the CDR3 reads TGTGCCAGCAGCGAGAGGGAGTTCAATGAGCAGTTCTTC.

This chain connects TRBV7-8 to TRBJ2-5; TRBD1 agrees at 7 bases. The ends lost 5 bases at V and 4 bases at J; junction bases unmatched: 13. Germline V lookup: CDR1 SGHVS, CDR2 FQNEAQ. This CDR3 spans 16 amino acids. CDR3 in amino acids: CASSQTQGTASETQYF. CDR3 bases: TGTGCCAGCAGCCAAACCCAGGGGACAGCCTCAGAGACCCAGTACTTC.

This clonotype showed up many times. The CDR3 DNA is TGCAGTGCTAGAGTACTAGCGGATACAGATACGCAGTATTTT. It codes for CSARVLADTDTQYF. The chain couples TRBV20-1 to TRBJ2-3; 8 bases fit TRBD2. The CDR3 totals 14 residues. Germline V gives CDR1 DFQATT, CDR2 SNEGSKA (reference sequence). With 1 base clipped from V and 3 bases from J, the junction kept 3 bases outside the gene matches.

This chain connects TRBV24-1 to TRBJ2-7; 8 positions agree with TRBD1. Per the germline V gene, CDR1 is KGHDR and CDR2 is SFDVKD. Trimming took 5 bases from V and 3 from J; bases not matched to a gene: 8. CDR3 size: 15 residues. The CDR3 nucleotides are TGTGCCACCAGTGCCCTGGACAGGGAAGTCTACGAGCAGTACTTC. Protein: CATSALDREVYEQYF.

This clonotype came up many times. This chain links TRBV12-3 or TRBV12-4 with TRBJ2-1, with unresolved D. This CDR3 has 15 amino acids. Trimming left V 3 bases short and J 9 bases short, with 18 bases between. Written as DNA, the CDR3 is TGTGCCAGCAGTTTGATTGGGCCATTAAACAGTGAGCAGTTCTTC. Translating gives CASSLIGPLNSEQFF.